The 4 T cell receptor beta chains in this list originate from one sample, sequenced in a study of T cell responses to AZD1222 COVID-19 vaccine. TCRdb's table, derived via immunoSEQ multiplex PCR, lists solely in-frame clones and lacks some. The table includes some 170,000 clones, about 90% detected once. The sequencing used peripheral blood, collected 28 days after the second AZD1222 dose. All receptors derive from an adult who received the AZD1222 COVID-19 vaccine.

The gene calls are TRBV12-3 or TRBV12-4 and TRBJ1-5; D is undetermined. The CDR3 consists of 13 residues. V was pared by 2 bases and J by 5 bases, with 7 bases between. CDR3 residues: CASSLTTDQPQHF. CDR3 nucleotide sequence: TGTGCCAGCAGTTTAACTACCGATCAGCCCCAGCATTTT.

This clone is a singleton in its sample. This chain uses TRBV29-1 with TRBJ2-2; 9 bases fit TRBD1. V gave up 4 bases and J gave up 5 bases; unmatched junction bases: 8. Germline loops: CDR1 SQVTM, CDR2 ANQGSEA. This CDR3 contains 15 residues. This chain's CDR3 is CSVASWDRDTGELFF. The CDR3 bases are TGCAGCGTTGCTTCTTGGGACAGGGATACCGGGGAGCTGTTTTTT.

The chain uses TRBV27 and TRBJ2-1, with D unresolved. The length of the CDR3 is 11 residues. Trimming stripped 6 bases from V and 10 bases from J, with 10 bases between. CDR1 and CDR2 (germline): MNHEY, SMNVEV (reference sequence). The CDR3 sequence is CASSSGFEQFF. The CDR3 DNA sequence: TGTGCCAGCAGCTCCGGTTTCGAGCAGTTCTTC.

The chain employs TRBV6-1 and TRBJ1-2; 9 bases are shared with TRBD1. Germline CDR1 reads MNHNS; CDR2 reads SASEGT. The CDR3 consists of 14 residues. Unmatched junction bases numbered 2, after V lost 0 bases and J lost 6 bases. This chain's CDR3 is CASSEARTGDGYTF. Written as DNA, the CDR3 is TGTGCCAGCAGTGAAGCGAGGACAGGGGATGGCTACACCTTC.